These T cell receptor beta chains were read from a single sample in a study of graft-versus-host responses after intestinal transplantation. For these receptors, no antigen is known. Sequencing was performed with immunoSEQ multiplex PCR; in TCRdb, only in-frame clones are kept and a portion is missing. The sample has 100,000 or so clones; about 92% are singletons. The input for sequencing was unstimulated CD8+ T cells sorted from spleen or lymph node cells, taken before intestinal transplant. The receptors originated from a human donor who received an intestinal transplant. CDR3s include the opening cysteine and the closing phenylalanine or tryptophan. A D gene is named only where the DNA matches it firmly. Clone size is shown for a subset of rows, as once, few, many or a class of expanded clone.

TRBD1	.	TRBV7-9	TRBJ2-7	TGTGCCAGCAGCTTCCCCGAGACAGGGTCCTACGAGCAGTACTTC	CASSFPETGSYEQYF
.	.	TRBV30	TRBJ1-1	TGTGCCTGGGGAGTTGCGGGGGGTTCGGCCGAAGCTTTCTTT	CAWGVAGGSAEAFF
.	once	TRBV16	TRBJ1-5	TGTGCCAGCAGCCAATCGGGCACAGGAGTGAATCAGCCCCAGCATTTT	CASSQSGTGVNQPQHF
.	.	TRBV27	TRBJ2-3	TGTGCCAGCAGTCCCGGAGATACGCAGTATTTT	CASSPGDTQYF
.	.	TRBV10-2	TRBJ2-7	TGCGCCAGCAGTGATGAGGATTACGAGCAGTACTTC	CASSDEDYEQYF
.	.	TRBV7-9	TRBJ2-7	TGTGCCAGCAGCTTAGCGGCCATATCCTACGAGCAGTACTTC	CASSLAAISYEQYF
.	.	TRBV7-9	TRBJ2-3	TGTGCCAGCAGCTTAGTTTACAGGGCAGATACGCAGTATTTT	CASSLVYRADTQYF
TRBD1	.	TRBV15	TRBJ2-7	TGTGCCACCAGCAGAAACGACAGGGGGCTCTACGAGCAGTACTTC	CATSRNDRGLYEQYF
.	.	TRBV6-1	TRBJ2-1	TGTGCCAGCAGTGAGCGGCGGGGCGCCTCCTACAATGAGCAGTTCTTC	CASSERRGASYNEQFF
.	.	TRBV7-8	TRBJ2-7	TGTGCCAGCAGCAACCACGATAGGGGGGGTCCCGCCTACGAGCAGTACTTC	CASSNHDRGGPAYEQYF
.	.	TRBV19	TRBJ2-7	TGTGCCAGTAGTCCCACCACAGGTACCTCCTACGAGCAGTACTTC	CASSPTTGTSYEQYF
.	once	TRBV9	TRBJ1-1	TGTGCCAGCAGCGTAGACGTCAGGAACACTGAAGCTTTCTTT	CASSVDVRNTEAFF
.	.	TRBV21-1	TRBJ2-1	TGTGCCAGCAGCAAAACCGTGGAGGACGGCTCCTACAATGAGCAGTTCTTC	CASSKTVEDGSYNEQFF
.	.	TRBV10-1	TRBJ2-2	TGCGCCAGCAGTGAGGAGGGCCCCGCGAACACCGGGGAGCTGTTTTTT	CASSEEGPANTGELFF
.	.	TRBV4-1	TRBJ2-7	TGCGCCAGCAGCCAAGTCAGGGGACACTACGAGCAGTACTTC	CASSQVRGHYEQYF
TRBD1	.	TRBV4-3	TRBJ2-2	TGCGCCAGCAGCCAAGGGACAGGGTATCACACCGGGGAGCTGTTTTTT	CASSQGTGYHTGELFF
TRBD1	few	TRBV7-8	TRBJ1-4	TGTGCCAGCAGCGAATGGACAGGGAATGAAAAACTGTTTTTT	CASSEWTGNEKLFF
TRBD1	.	TRBV11-3	TRBJ2-7	TGTGCCAGCAACAAAGGGACAGACTACGAGCAGTACTTC	CASNKGTDYEQYF
.	.	TRBV30	TRBJ1-1	TGTGCCTGGAGTGTAGGAGGCGCTGAAGCTTTCTTT	CAWSVGGAEAFF
TRBD2	.	TRBV14	TRBJ2-5	TGTGCCAGCAGCCAAGTTAATTTTAGACTAGCGGGAAGAGAGACCCAGTACTTC	CASSQVNFRLAGRETQYF